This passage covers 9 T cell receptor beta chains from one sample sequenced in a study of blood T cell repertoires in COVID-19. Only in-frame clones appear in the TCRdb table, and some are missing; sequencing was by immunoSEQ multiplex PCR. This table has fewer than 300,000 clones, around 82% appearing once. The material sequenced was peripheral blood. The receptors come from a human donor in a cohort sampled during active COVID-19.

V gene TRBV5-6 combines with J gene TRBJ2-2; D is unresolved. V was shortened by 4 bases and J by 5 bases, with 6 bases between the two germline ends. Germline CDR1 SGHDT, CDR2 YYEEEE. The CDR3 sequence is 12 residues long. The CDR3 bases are TGTGCCAGCAGCACATATACCGGGGAGCTGTTTTTT. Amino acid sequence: CASSTYTGELFF.

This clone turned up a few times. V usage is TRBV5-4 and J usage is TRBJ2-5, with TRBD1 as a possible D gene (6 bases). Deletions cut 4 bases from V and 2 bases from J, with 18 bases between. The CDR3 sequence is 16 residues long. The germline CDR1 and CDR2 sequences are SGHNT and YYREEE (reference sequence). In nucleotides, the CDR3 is TGTGCCAGCAGCCGCACGACAGGCCAGCTACAAGAGACCCAGTACTTC. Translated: CASSRTTGQLQETQYF.

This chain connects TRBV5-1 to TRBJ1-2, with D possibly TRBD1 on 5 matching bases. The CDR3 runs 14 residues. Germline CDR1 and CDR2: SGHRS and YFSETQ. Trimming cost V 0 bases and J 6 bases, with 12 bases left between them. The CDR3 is CASSLDQGMDGYTF. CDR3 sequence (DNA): TGCGCCAGCAGCTTGGACCAGGGTATGGATGGCTACACCTTC. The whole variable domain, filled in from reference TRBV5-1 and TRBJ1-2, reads KAGVTQTPRYLIKTRGQQVTLSCSPISGHRSVSWYQQTPGQGLQFLFEYFSETQRNKGNFPGRFSGRQFSNSRSEMNVSTLELGDSALYLCASSLDQGMDGYTFGSGTRLTVV.

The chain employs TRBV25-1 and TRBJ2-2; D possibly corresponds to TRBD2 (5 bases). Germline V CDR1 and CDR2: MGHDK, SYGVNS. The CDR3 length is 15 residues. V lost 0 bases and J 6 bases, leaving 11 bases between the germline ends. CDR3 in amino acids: CASSEYIAGAGELFF. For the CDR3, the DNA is TGTGCCAGCAGTGAATATATTGCCGGGGCCGGGGAGCTGTTTTTT.

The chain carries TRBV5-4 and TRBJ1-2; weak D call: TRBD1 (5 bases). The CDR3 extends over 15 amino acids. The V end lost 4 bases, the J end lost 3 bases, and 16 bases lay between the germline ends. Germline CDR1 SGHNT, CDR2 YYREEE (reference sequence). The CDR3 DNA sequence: TGTGCCAGCAGCACGAGACAGACCGGGTACTATGGCTACACCTTC. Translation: CASSTRQTGYYGYTF.

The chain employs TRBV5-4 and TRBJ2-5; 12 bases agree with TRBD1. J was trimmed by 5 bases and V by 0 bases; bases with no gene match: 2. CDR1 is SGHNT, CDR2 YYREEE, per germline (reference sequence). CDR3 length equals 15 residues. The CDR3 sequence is CASSLGDRGRETQYF. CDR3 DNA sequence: TGTGCCAGCAGCTTGGGGGACAGGGGGCGGGAGACCCAGTACTTC.

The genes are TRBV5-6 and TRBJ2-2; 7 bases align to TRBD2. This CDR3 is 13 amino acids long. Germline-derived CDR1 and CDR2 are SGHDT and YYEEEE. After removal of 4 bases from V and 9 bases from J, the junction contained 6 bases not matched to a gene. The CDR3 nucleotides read TGTGCCAGCAGCACCGGGACTACCTGGGAGCTGTTTTTT. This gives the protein CASSTGTTWELFF.

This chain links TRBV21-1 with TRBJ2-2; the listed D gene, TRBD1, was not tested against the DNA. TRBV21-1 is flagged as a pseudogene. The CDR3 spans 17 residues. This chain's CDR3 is CASSKDGQGLNTGELFF. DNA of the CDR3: TGTGCCAGCAGCAAAGACGGTCAGGGGCTGAACACCGGGGAGCTGTTTTTT.

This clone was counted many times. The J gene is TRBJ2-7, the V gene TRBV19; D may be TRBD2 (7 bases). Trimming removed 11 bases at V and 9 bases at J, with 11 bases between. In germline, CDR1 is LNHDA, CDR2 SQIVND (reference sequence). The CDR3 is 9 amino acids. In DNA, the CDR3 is TGTGCCGATAGGGGGGGGCAGTACTTC. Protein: CADRGGQYF.